Presented here are 29 T cell receptor beta chains from one specimen sequenced in a study of blood T cells in healthy people across ages. With a J-beta primer mix and a sample-barcoded 5' primer, a second PCR ran roughly 6 to 11 cycles. TCRdb recomputed calls from the 5' RACE reads with MiXCR, one row per CDR3 protein. The repertoire consists of roughly 1,100,000 distinct CDR3 sequences, with around 25% occurring once and the leading ten covering around 0.75%. This sample was shared with a second study, whose subject was T cells of mothers and their children.

Material: blood. These receptor sequences come from a girl aged 2 to 10 in good health.

This clonotype was picked up a small number of times. This chain links TRBV7-2 with TRBJ1-2, with D perhaps matching TRBD1 (5 bases). This CDR3 is 17 amino acids long. Trimming removed 3 bases at V and 6 bases at J, with 23 bases between. CDR1 SGHTA and CDR2 FQGNSA come from the germline V gene. The CDR3, as DNA: TGTGCCAGCAGCTTTTCAGGGATCCCAGGTTATGGCCATGGCTACACCTTC. Protein sequence: CASSFSGIPGYGHGYTF. Drawing the rest from reference TRBV7-2 and TRBJ1-2, the complete variable domain is GAGVSQSPSNKVTEKGKDVELRCDPISGHTALYWYRQSLGQGLEFLIYFQGNSAPDKSGLPSDRFSAERTGGSVSTLTIQRTQQEDSAVYLCASSFSGIPGYGHGYTFGSGTRLTVV.

The J gene is TRBJ2-3, the V gene TRBV5-1, with D tentatively TRBD1 or TRBD2 (5 bases each). This CDR3 comprises 15 residues. Trimming removed 4 bases from V and 2 bases from J, with 14 bases in between. Germline values: CDR1 SGHRS, CDR2 YFSETQ. CDR3 coding DNA: TGCGCCAGCAGCGTCGGGACGCAGACCACAGATACGCAGTATTTT. Its translation is CASSVGTQTTDTQYF. The variable domain in full, completed from reference TRBV5-1 and TRBJ2-3, reads KAGVTQTPRYLIKTRGQQVTLSCSPISGHRSVSWYQQTPGQGLQFLFEYFSETQRNKGNFPGRFSGRQFSNSRSEMNVSTLELGDSALYLCASSVGTQTTDTQYFGPGTRLTVL.

The count of this clonotype is one. The chain employs TRBV6-1 and TRBJ2-7; no reliable D call. The CDR3 covers 12 residues. The germline V and J ends were trimmed by 4 bases and 5 bases, with 9 bases remaining between them. Germline lookup yields CDR1 MNHNS and CDR2 SASEGT. CDR3 coding DNA: TGTGCCAGCAGTGCTACATTGCACGAGCAGTACTTC. Its translation: CASSATLHEQYF.

The chain links TRBV7-2 to TRBJ2-7; D unresolved. V lost 5 bases, J lost 4 bases, and 12 bases lay in between. Germline V lookup: CDR1 SGHTA, CDR2 FQGNSA. CDR3 length: 13 residues. The CDR3 spells CASSPAPGYEQYF. The CDR3 region has the DNA TGTGCCAGCAGCCCCGCCCCGGGTTACGAGCAGTACTTC.

This clonotype was seen more than once but under ten times. The J gene is TRBJ2-3, the V gene TRBV29-1, with TRBD1 matching over 11 bases. V dropped 6 bases and J dropped 4; count of bases not matched to a gene: 6. Germline CDR1 reads SQVTM; CDR2 reads ANQGSEA. This CDR3 spans 14 amino acids. CDR3 sequence reads: CSVARTGGSDTQYF. The DNA of the CDR3 is TGCAGCGTCGCCAGGACAGGGGGCTCAGATACGCAGTATTTT.

The chain couples TRBV19 to TRBJ2-7, with TRBD1 matching 7 bases. The CDR3 is made up of 12 amino acids. Looked up from germline, CDR1 is LNHDA and CDR2 is SQIVND (reference sequence). With 6 bases clipped from V and 7 bases from J, the junction kept 6 bases outside the gene matches. The DNA for the CDR3 is TGTGCCAGTAGCGACAGGGAAGAGGAGCAGTACTTC. It codes for CASSDREEEQYF.

CDR3 sequence: CASSPADRLNTEAFF. Written as DNA, the CDR3 is TGCGCCAGCAGCCCGGCTGACAGGTTGAACACTGAAGCTTTCTTT. The rearrangement joins TRBV5-1 to TRBJ1-1, with D maybe TRBD1 (6 bases). Trimming took 4 bases from V and 0 from J, leaving 13 bases between them. This CDR3 comprises 15 residues. Looked up from germline, CDR1 is SGHRS and CDR2 is YFSETQ.

This clonotype was found a few times. The chain employs TRBV29-1 and TRBJ2-5, with a tentative D call TRBD2 (5 bases). Trimming pared 5 bases from V and 1 base from J, leaving 14 bases between. From germline, CDR1 is SQVTM and CDR2 ANQGSEA. The CDR3 extends over 14 amino acids. The CDR3 nucleotides are TGCAGCGTTCGTCGGACTGGCACCCAAGAGACCCAGTACTTC. Translated, it gives CSVRRTGTQETQYF. The full variable domain, in which reference TRBV29-1 and TRBJ2-5 provide the parts outside the CDR3, is SAVISQKPSRDICQRGTSLTIQCQVDSQVTMMFWYRQQPGQSLTLIATANQGSEATYESGFVIDKFPISRPNLTFSTLTVSNMSPEDSSIYLCSVRRTGTQETQYFGPGTRLLVL.

This clonotype was picked up a small number of times. The genes are TRBV4-3 and TRBJ2-5; 7 bases align to TRBD2. The J call may be mistaken, given a closer DNA end match to TRBJ2-1. Germline assignment: CDR1 LGHNA and CDR2 YSLEER. This CDR3 is 15 amino acids long. CDR3 sequence: CASSPRVGGYNEQFF. CDR3 coding DNA: TGCGCCAGCAGCCCCCGAGTCGGGGGGTACAATGAGCAGTTCTTC.

This clonotype came up a few times. The chain joins TRBV7-2 to TRBJ2-7, with D perhaps assigned TRBD1 or TRBD2 (6 bases each). CDR3 length equals 14 residues. The V gene lost 3 bases and the J gene lost 3 bases, with 12 bases spanning the gap. The germline V gene has CDR1 SGHTA and CDR2 FQGNSA. The CDR3 nucleotides are TGTGCCAGCAGCTTTGGAGAGGGGGGCTACGAGCAGTACTTC. Protein product: CASSFGEGGYEQYF.

This clonotype came up many times. The chain combines TRBV5-1 with TRBJ1-1; TRBD1 matches at 7 bases. This CDR3 region has 14 residues. V gave up 4 bases and J gave up 5 bases; unmatched junction bases: 8. The germline V gene has CDR1 SGHRS and CDR2 YFSETQ. Here the CDR3 reads CASSDQQGQTEAFF. The CDR3 region has the DNA TGCGCCAGCAGCGATCAACAGGGACAGACTGAAGCTTTCTTT.

This clonotype was seen more than once but under ten times. The rearrangement joins TRBV18 to TRBJ2-1; no firm D call. The V and J ends lost 3 bases and 13 bases respectively, with 16 bases between them. Germline V gene data show CDR1 as KGHSH and CDR2 as LQKENI. The CDR3 covers 13 residues. CDR3 coding DNA: TGTGCCAGCTCACCTCCGATGTCGATGAAACAGTTCTTC. Translated, it gives CASSPPMSMKQFF.

The chain couples TRBV20-1 to TRBJ2-7; weak D call: TRBD1 (5 bases). This CDR3 has 15 residues. Trimming removed 6 bases from V and 0 bases from J, with 18 bases in between. Germline CDR1 is DFQATT and CDR2 is SNEGSKA (reference sequence). For the CDR3, the DNA is TGCAGTGCGCAGGGCCGGGCCCTCGCCTCCTACGAGCAGTACTTC. Protein: CSAQGRALASYEQYF.

The V call is TRBV7-2, the J call TRBJ2-3, with 8 bases lining up with TRBD2. The junction had 6 bases not matched to a gene; V was cut back by 1 base and J by 0 bases. Germline V CDR1 and CDR2: SGHTA, FQGNSA. This CDR3 comprises 17 residues. The CDR3 DNA reads TGTGCCAGCAGCTTAGGAGTCGGGGGGGGAAGCACAGATACGCAGTATTTT. The encoded protein is CASSLGVGGGSTDTQYF.

A few counts support this clonotype. This chain links TRBV3-1 with TRBJ2-3; no definite D call. There are 12 residues in the CDR3. V lost 6 bases and J lost 5, with 9 bases in between. From germline, CDR1 is LGHDT and CDR2 YNNKEL (reference sequence). CDR3 sequence (DNA): TGTGCCAGCAGTGGAGCTGGAGATACGCAGTATTTT. Amino acid sequence: CASSGAGDTQYF.

Ten or more counts support this clonotype. The V gene is TRBV6-2 or TRBV6-3, the J gene TRBJ1-2, with unresolved D. The CDR3 consists of 11 residues. The V end lost 3 bases, the J end lost 1 base, and 0 bases lay between the germline ends. CDR1 and CDR2 from the germline V gene are MNHEY and SVGEGT. In DNA form, the CDR3 reads TGTGCCAGCAGTTATAACTATGGCTACACCTTC. This encodes CASSYNYGYTF.

This chain links TRBV28 with TRBJ2-6; 8 bases are shared with TRBD1. With V trimmed by 5 bases and J by 0 bases, 9 bases remained unmatched. Per germline, CDR1 MDHEN and CDR2 SYDVKM. The CDR3 runs 18 residues. CDR3 sequence: CASSLDRGYNSGANVLTF. CDR3 nucleotides: TGTGCCAGCAGTCTCGACAGGGGCTACAACTCTGGGGCCAACGTCCTGACTTTC.

This clonotype showed up just a few times. The V call is TRBV27, the J call TRBJ1-4, with 7 bases that match TRBD1. V gave up 0 bases and J gave up 0 bases; unmatched junction bases: 13. The length of the CDR3 is 20 residues. Per germline, CDR1 MNHEY and CDR2 SMNVEV (reference sequence). The CDR3 nucleotides are TGTGCCAGCAGTTTATCTACCAGGGGGGTGATGACCGCAACTAATGAAAAACTGTTTTTT. Amino acid sequence: CASSLSTRGVMTATNEKLFF.

The J gene is TRBJ2-1, the V gene TRBV27, with D possibly TRBD2 on 5 matching bases. This CDR3 comprises 14 residues. Germline V gene lookup returns CDR1 MNHEY and CDR2 SMNVEV (reference sequence). The V gene lost 2 bases and the J gene lost 9 bases, with 14 bases spanning the gap. The CDR3 region has the DNA TGTGCCAGCAGTTTAAGGGCCGAGAGCGGTGAGCAGTTCTTC. It codes for CASSLRAESGEQFF.

The rearrangement links TRBV7-2 to TRBJ2-5; a possible D gene is TRBD1 (6 bases). The J call may be mistaken, given a closer DNA end match to TRBJ2-7. The CDR3 loop spans 15 amino acids. Germline V lookup: CDR1 SGHTA, CDR2 FQGNSA. Here the CDR3 DNA reads TGTGCCAGCAGGTCCTTAACAGGGCTACTAGACGAGCAGTACTTC. Translating gives CASRSLTGLLDEQYF.

This clonotype was recorded a few times. V usage is TRBV29-1 and J usage is TRBJ1-1, with D perhaps TRBD1 (5 bases). Between the trimmed V and J ends, which lost 5 bases and 4 bases, there was a span of 11 bases. This CDR3 region has 12 residues. Per the germline V gene, CDR1 is SQVTM and CDR2 is ANQGSEA. Written as DNA, the CDR3 is TGCAGCGTTATCTCAGGGACCACTGAAGCTTTCTTT. It specifies CSVISGTTEAFF.

This clonotype was counted between two and nine times. The chain couples TRBV20-1 to TRBJ1-3; TRBD1 agrees at 9 bases. This CDR3 is built from 15 residues. CDR1 and CDR2 (germline): DFQATT, SNEGSKA (reference sequence). Trimming took 6 bases from V and 0 from J; bases not matched to a gene: 6. CDR3 sequence: CSATPGQGSGNTIYF. The DNA for the CDR3 is TGCAGTGCCACCCCGGGACAGGGCTCTGGAAACACCATATATTTT.

V is TRBV10-3 and J is TRBJ2-7; D is perhaps TRBD2 (7 bases). The J call is in doubt because the DNA end fits TRBJ2-1 better. Germline CDR1 and CDR2: ENHRY and SYGVKD. The CDR3 has 15 residues. CDR3 in amino acids: CAISDKAGAYNEQFF. The DNA of the CDR3 is TGTGCCATCAGTGATAAGGCGGGGGCATACAATGAGCAGTTCTTC.

This clonotype was seen more than once but under ten times. This chain uses TRBV6-1 with TRBJ1-5; 7 bases fit TRBD1. The CDR3 contains 14 residues. The junction had 4 bases not matched to a gene; V was cut back by 1 base and J by 7 bases. The germline V gene encodes CDR1 MNHNS and CDR2 SASEGT. DNA for the CDR3: TGTGCCAGCAGTGAAGGGGACAGAGGGCAGCCCCAGCATTTT. Encoded protein: CASSEGDRGQPQHF.

The chain uses TRBV3-1 and TRBJ2-5; perhaps TRBD1 as D (6 bases). The J call may be in error: the DNA end matches TRBJ2-1 better. The CDR3 sequence is 13 residues long. From germline, CDR1 is LGHDT and CDR2 YNNKEL (reference sequence). The CDR3 DNA is TGTGCCAGCAGCCAAGCCCCAGGGGCCGAGCAGTTCTTC. Translating it yields CASSQAPGAEQFF.

The J gene is TRBJ1-1, the V gene TRBV20-1; 8 bases map to TRBD1. V shed 6 bases, J shed 6 bases, and the junction held 6 bases outside the gene matches. In germline, CDR1 is DFQATT, CDR2 SNEGSKA (reference sequence). CDR3 size: 12 residues. CDR3 nucleotide sequence: TGCAGTGCGAAACAGGGGGAATCTGAAGCTTTCTTT. It yields the protein CSAKQGESEAFF.

A few counts support this clonotype. This chain connects TRBV18 to TRBJ2-7; 7 nucleotides line up with TRBD1. The J segment lost 5 bases and the V segment lost 5 bases, leaving 3 bases of the junction unmatched. Germline CDR1 and CDR2: KGHSH and LQKENI. CDR3 size: 12 residues. The CDR3 region is CASSNTGDEQYF. CDR3 DNA: TGTGCCAGCTCAAATACAGGGGACGAGCAGTACTTC.

This clonotype occurred a few times. Its ends do not fully match the called genes, so a read error is possible. The chain couples TRBV7-7 to TRBJ2-5; TRBD1 matches 8 bases. CDR1 SSHAT and CDR2 FNYEAQ come from the germline V gene (reference sequence). The CDR3 is 15 residues long. For the CDR3, the DNA is TGTGCTAGCAGCTTAGGGGGCGACAGGGGAGAGACCCAGTACTTC. It yields the protein CASSLGGDRGETQYF.

V usage is TRBV14 and J usage is TRBJ2-5, with D perhaps TRBD2 (5 bases). The CDR3 covers 19 residues. Germline V lookup: CDR1 SGHDN, CDR2 FVKESK. The ends were cut back, 0 bases at V and 1 base at J, with 21 bases in the middle. The CDR3 region is CASSQERGKRPITQETQYF. CDR3 DNA sequence: TGTGCCAGCAGCCAAGAAAGAGGGAAAAGGCCCATTACCCAAGAGACCCAGTACTTC.